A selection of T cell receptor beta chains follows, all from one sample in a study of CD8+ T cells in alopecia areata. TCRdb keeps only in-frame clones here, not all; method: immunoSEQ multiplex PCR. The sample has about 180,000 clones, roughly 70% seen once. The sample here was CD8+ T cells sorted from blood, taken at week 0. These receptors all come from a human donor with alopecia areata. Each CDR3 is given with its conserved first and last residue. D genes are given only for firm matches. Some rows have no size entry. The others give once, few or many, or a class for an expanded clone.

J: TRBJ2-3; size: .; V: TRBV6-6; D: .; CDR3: CASLSGTDTQYF; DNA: TGTGCCAGCCTCTCGGGCACAGATACGCAGTATTTT
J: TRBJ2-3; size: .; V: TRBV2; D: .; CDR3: CASRTRGGRDTQYF; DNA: TGTGCCAGCAGGACCAGGGGGGGGAGAGATACGCAGTATTTT
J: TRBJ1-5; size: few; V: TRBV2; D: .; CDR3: CASSPGGGQPQHF; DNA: TGTGCCAGCAGCCCGGGGGGAGGACAGCCCCAGCATTTT
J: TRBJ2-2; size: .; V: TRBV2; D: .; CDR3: CASTPGAETGELFF; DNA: TGTGCCAGCACTCCGGGGGCCGAGACCGGGGAGCTGTTTTTT
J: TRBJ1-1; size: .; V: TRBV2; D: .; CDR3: CASSAPTDEAFF; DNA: TGTGCCAGCAGTGCACCGACAGACGAAGCTTTCTTT
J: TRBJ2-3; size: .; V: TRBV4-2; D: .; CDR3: CASSQTGLALTDTQYF; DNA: TGTGCCAGCAGCCAAACGGGACTCGCACTCACAGATACGCAGTATTTT
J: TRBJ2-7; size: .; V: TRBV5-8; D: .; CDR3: CASSFYRRTYEQYF; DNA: TGTGCCAGCAGCTTTTACAGGAGAACCTACGAGCAGTACTTC
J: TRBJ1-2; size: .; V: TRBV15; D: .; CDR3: CATSRDRGAGYGYTF; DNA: TGTGCCACCAGCAGAGATCGGGGAGCGGGCTATGGCTACACCTTC
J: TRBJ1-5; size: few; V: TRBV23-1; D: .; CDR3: CASSGGVGEQQPQHF; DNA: TGCGCCAGCAGTGGAGGAGTAGGGGAGCAGCAGCCCCAGCATTTT
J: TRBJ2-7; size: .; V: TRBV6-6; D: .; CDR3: CASNQATPPFEQYF; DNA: TGTGCCAGCAATCAGGCTACTCCCCCGTTTGAGCAGTACTTC
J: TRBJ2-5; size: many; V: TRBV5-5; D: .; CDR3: CASSLQGFGGLEETQYF; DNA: TGTGCCAGCAGCCTACAGGGGTTCGGGGGACTAGAAGAGACCCAGTACTTC
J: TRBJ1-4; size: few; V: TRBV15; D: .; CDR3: CATRDEKLFF; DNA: TGTGCCACCCGGGACGAAAAACTGTTTTTT
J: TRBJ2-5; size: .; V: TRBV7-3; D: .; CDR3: CASSPEWGIEETQYF; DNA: TGTGCCAGCAGCCCCGAGTGGGGGATAGAGGAGACCCAGTACTTC
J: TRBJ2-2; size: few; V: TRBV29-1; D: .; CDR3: CSVPLYTGELFF; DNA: TGCAGCGTTCCGCTATACACCGGGGAGCTGTTTTTT
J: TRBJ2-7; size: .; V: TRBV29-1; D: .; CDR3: CSVELAAKHSYEQYF; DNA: TGCAGCGTTGAACTGGCAGCTAAACACTCCTACGAGCAGTACTTC
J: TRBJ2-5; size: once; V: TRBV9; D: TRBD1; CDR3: CASSVGDRVLETQYF; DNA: TGTGCCAGCAGCGTAGGGGACAGGGTTTTAGAGACCCAGTACTTC
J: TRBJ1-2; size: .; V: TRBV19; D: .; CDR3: CASSIFGETNYGYTF; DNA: TGTGCCAGTAGTATTTTTGGGGAGACTAACTATGGCTACACCTTC
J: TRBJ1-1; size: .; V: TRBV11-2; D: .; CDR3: CASRWDRDTEAFF; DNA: TGTGCCAGCAGATGGGATAGGGACACTGAAGCTTTCTTT
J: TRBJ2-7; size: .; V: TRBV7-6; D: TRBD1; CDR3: CASSARTGGTLYEQYF; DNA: TGTGCCAGCAGCGCCCGGACAGGGGGGACCCTATACGAGCAGTACTTC
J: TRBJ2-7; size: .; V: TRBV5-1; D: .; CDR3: CASSLDPRVYEQYF; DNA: TGCGCCAGCAGCTTAGACCCCCGGGTCTACGAGCAGTACTTC
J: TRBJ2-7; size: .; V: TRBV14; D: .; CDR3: CASSQALDDPEALTPYEQYF; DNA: TGTGCCAGCAGCCAAGCTCTAGACGACCCTGAGGCCCTTACTCCCTACGAGCAGTACTTC
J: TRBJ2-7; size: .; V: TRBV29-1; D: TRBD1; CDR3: CSVELGGTYEQYF; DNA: TGCAGCGTTGAATTAGGGGGCACCTACGAGCAGTACTTC
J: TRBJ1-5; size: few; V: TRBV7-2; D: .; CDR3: CASSQRGDGNQPQHF; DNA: TGTGCCAGCAGCCAGAGGGGGGATGGCAATCAGCCCCAGCATTTT
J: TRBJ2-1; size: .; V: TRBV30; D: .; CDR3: CAWSVGVGGGHEQFF; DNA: TGTGCCTGGAGTGTAGGAGTGGGCGGCGGCCATGAGCAGTTCTTC
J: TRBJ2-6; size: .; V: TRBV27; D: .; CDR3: CASSLGRSGANVLTF; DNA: TGTGCCAGCAGTTTAGGGAGGTCTGGGGCCAACGTCCTGACTTTC
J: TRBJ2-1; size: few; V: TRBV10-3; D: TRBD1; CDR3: CAISDQGDTYNEQFF; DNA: TGTGCCATCAGTGATCAGGGGGATACCTACAATGAGCAGTTCTTC
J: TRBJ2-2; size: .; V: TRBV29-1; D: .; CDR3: CSVYTGIGELFF; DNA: TGCAGCGTATACACAGGGATCGGGGAGCTGTTTTTT
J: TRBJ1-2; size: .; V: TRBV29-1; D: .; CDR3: CSVEDSRGRLTF; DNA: TGCAGCGTTGAAGATTCACGGGGGCGCTTGACCTTC
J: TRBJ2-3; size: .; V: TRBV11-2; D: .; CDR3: CASSRTGIAVPRVQTQYF; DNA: TGTGCCAGCAGCAGGACAGGTATAGCGGTCCCAAGGGTGCAAACGCAGTATTTT
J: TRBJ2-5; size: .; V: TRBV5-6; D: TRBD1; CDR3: CASSSHSDRGFQETQYF; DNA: TGTGCCAGCAGCTCTCACTCGGACAGGGGGTTCCAAGAGACCCAGTACTTC
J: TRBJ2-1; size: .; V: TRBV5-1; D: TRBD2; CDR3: CASSLETSGGIYNEQFF; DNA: TGCGCCAGCAGCTTGGAGACTAGCGGGGGGATATACAATGAGCAGTTCTTC
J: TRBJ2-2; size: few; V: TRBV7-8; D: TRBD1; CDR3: CASSSNRGTGELFF; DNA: TGTGCCAGCAGCTCCAACAGGGGAACCGGGGAGCTGTTTTTT
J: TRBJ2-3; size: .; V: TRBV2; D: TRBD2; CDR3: CASSDEAGGGTDTQYF; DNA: TGTGCCAGCAGTGATGAGGCGGGGGGAGGAACAGATACGCAGTATTTT
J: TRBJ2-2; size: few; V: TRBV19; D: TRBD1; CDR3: CASSHPGQGGTGELFF; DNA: TGTGCCAGTAGCCATCCCGGACAGGGCGGTACCGGGGAGCTGTTTTTT
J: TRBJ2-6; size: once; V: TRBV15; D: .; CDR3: CATSGPSSGANVLTF; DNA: TGTGCCACCAGCGGACCGAGCTCTGGGGCCAACGTCCTGACTTTC
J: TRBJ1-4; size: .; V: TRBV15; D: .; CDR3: CATSRDGRRNEKLFF; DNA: TGTGCCACCAGCAGAGATGGCAGGCGGAACGAAAAACTGTTTTTT
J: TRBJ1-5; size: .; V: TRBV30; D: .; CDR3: CAWSPGRVRSNQPQHF; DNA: TGTGCCTGGTCCCCTGGTCGGGTGCGGAGCAATCAGCCCCAGCATTTT
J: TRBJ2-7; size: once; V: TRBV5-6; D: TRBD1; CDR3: CASSGTGGNFFEQYF; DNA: TGTGCCAGCAGCGGGACAGGGGGAAACTTTTTCGAGCAGTACTTC
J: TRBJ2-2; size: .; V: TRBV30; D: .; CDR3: CAWSGVGELFF; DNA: TGTGCCTGGAGTGGAGTCGGGGAGCTGTTTTTT
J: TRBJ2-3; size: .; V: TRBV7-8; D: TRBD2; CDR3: CASPPPGESGGTDTQYF; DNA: TGTGCCAGCCCCCCCCCGGGAGAGAGCGGGGGCACAGATACGCAGTATTTT
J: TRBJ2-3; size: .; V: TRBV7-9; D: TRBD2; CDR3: CASSYLILVTSGDTQYF; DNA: TGTGCCAGCAGCTACCTAATACTTGTGACTAGCGGAGATACGCAGTATTTT